This TCR beta chain was recorded in a study of cytomegalovirus exposure and HLA in healthy donors. Study observations and caveats: Reports showed the classifier diagnosing cytomegalovirus status with high specificity and sensitivity. The study flagged about 150 TCR beta chains as cytomegalovirus-associated. A later analysis found first-cohort TCR clusters tended to co-occur in the 130 or so validation repertoires.

As regards this clone: Its specificity is unknown.

The CDR3 consists of 15 residues. V gave up 4 bases and J gave up 3 bases, with 14 bases separating them. The V gene's germline CDR1 is SGHTS and CDR2 YDEGEE. Clones were sequenced by immunoSEQ multiplex PCR, and TCRdb holds only the in-frame ones, with some missing. The sample carries 98,000 or so clones, approximately 96% recorded once. This TCR was recovered from a woman under 30 in good health and CMV-seronegative. Sequencing used PBMCs. The chain is built from TRBV5-8 and TRBJ1-5; the D gene is possibly TRBD1 (6 bases). The CDR3 protein is CASSGGQRYNQPQHF. The CDR3 DNA is TGTGCCAGCAGCGGCGGACAGCGCTACAATCAGCCCCAGCATTTT. Full variable domain (missing parts from reference TRBV5-8 and TRBJ1-5): EAGVTQSPTHLIKTRGQQATLRCSPISGHTSVYWYQQALGLGLQFLLWYDEGEERNRGNFPPRFSGRQFPNYSSELNVNALELEDSALYLCASSGGQRYNQPQHFGDGTRLSIL.